Listed below are T cell receptor beta chains from one sample, sequenced in a study of blood T cell repertoires in COVID-19. TCRdb's table, derived via immunoSEQ multiplex PCR, lists solely in-frame clones and lacks some. The table includes approximately 280,000 clones, 90% detected once. Source material: PBMCs or T cells enriched from blood (not recorded which). The receptors come from a woman younger than 30 with acute COVID-19. Both conserved end residues are part of each CDR3. The order of the fields is CDR3 DNA, CDR3 protein, D gene, J gene, V gene, clone size. The D gene is left open where the match is weak. Clone size is not always given. Where it is, it says once, few, many or a class for expanded clones.

CDR3nt: TGTGCCAGCAGTAAACCGGGACAGGGATTCGCCACAGATACGCAGTATTTT; CDR3aa: CASSKPGQGFATDTQYF; d_gene: TRBD1; j_gene: TRBJ2-3; v_gene: TRBV7-9; abundance: few
CDR3nt: TGTGCCTGGAGTGTAAGACAGGTTAATCAGCCCCAGCATTTT; CDR3aa: CAWSVRQVNQPQHF; d_gene: .; j_gene: TRBJ1-5; v_gene: TRBV30; abundance: .
CDR3nt: TGTGCCAGCAGCACCAGCGGGAGGAACTCCGAGCAGTACTTC; CDR3aa: CASSTSGRNSEQYF; d_gene: TRBD2; j_gene: TRBJ2-7; v_gene: TRBV11-2; abundance: .
CDR3nt: TGTGCCAGCAGCTTAAACGCTATGGTACGGGAACCATACGAGCAGTACTTC; CDR3aa: CASSLNAMVREPYEQYF; d_gene: .; j_gene: TRBJ2-7; v_gene: TRBV7-2; abundance: .
CDR3nt: TGCAGCGCCACCGACAGGCTCGCTGAAGCTTTCTTT; CDR3aa: CSATDRLAEAFF; d_gene: .; j_gene: TRBJ1-1; v_gene: TRBV29-1; abundance: few
CDR3nt: TGTGCCAGCAGTGAACGCGGTGGCCGTGTATGGGGCTACACCTTC; CDR3aa: CASSERGGRVWGYTF; d_gene: .; j_gene: TRBJ1-2; v_gene: TRBV6-1; abundance: .
CDR3nt: TGTGCCGCCGGTGTGCGGGGAGGAGAGCAGTACTTC; CDR3aa: CAAGVRGGEQYF; d_gene: .; j_gene: TRBJ2-7; v_gene: TRBV6-5; abundance: .
CDR3nt: TGCGCCAGCAGCTCCCGACAGTCAAATATGAACACTGAAGCTTTCTTT; CDR3aa: CASSSRQSNMNTEAFF; d_gene: .; j_gene: TRBJ1-1; v_gene: TRBV5-1; abundance: .
CDR3nt: TGTGCCAGCAGCTTATATACACAGGGTGATGGCTACACCTTC; CDR3aa: CASSLYTQGDGYTF; d_gene: .; j_gene: TRBJ1-2; v_gene: TRBV11-2; abundance: .
CDR3nt: TGTGCCAGCAGCCTCAAGACTAGCGGGCTCGACGAGCAGTACTTC; CDR3aa: CASSLKTSGLDEQYF; d_gene: TRBD2; j_gene: TRBJ2-7; v_gene: TRBV13; abundance: once
CDR3nt: TGTGCCAGCAGCTTCTGGGGGGGTTCCCATCCCCTCCACTTT; CDR3aa: CASSFWGGSHPLHF; d_gene: .; j_gene: TRBJ1-6; v_gene: TRBV5-6; abundance: .
CDR3nt: TGTGCCAGCAGCACCAGTAGCGGGCTCCTTCTAGAGCAGTACTTC; CDR3aa: CASSTSSGLLLEQYF; d_gene: TRBD2; j_gene: TRBJ2-7; v_gene: TRBV5-4; abundance: .
CDR3nt: TGTGCCAGCAGTAGCAGACAGGGGGCATCGAGTGGCTACACCTTC; CDR3aa: CASSSRQGASSGYTF; d_gene: TRBD1; j_gene: TRBJ1-2; v_gene: TRBV25-1; abundance: many
CDR3nt: TGTGCCAGCTCACCGGTGCGGGAGGGTCGTAATGAGCAGTTCTTC; CDR3aa: CASSPVREGRNEQFF; d_gene: TRBD2; j_gene: TRBJ2-1; v_gene: TRBV18; abundance: once
CDR3nt: TGTGCCAGCAGCCCGCAGGGGACCGGTGGCTACACCTTC; CDR3aa: CASSPQGTGGYTF; d_gene: .; j_gene: TRBJ1-2; v_gene: TRBV16; abundance: .
CDR3nt: TGTGCCAGCCGGGATTCACTAGTTGGGGACGAGCAGTACTTC; CDR3aa: CASRDSLVGDEQYF; d_gene: .; j_gene: TRBJ2-7; v_gene: TRBV6-5; abundance: .
CDR3nt: TGCGCCAGCAGCTTGTTGCTAGCGGGGAACTACGAGCAGTACTTC; CDR3aa: CASSLLLAGNYEQYF; d_gene: TRBD2; j_gene: TRBJ2-7; v_gene: TRBV5-1; abundance: .
CDR3nt: TGCGCCAGCAGCTCCGGACAGCCGAACACTGAAGCTTTCTTT; CDR3aa: CASSSGQPNTEAFF; d_gene: .; j_gene: TRBJ1-1; v_gene: TRBV5-1; abundance: .
CDR3nt: TGTGCCAGCAGTATGCGGTGGGGCACAGATACGCAGTATTTT; CDR3aa: CASSMRWGTDTQYF; d_gene: .; j_gene: TRBJ2-3; v_gene: TRBV6-2/TRBV6-3; abundance: .
CDR3nt: TGTGCCAGCAGATACCGGGACACCCCTCCTTCCGAGCAGTACTTC; CDR3aa: CASRYRDTPPSEQYF; d_gene: .; j_gene: TRBJ2-7; v_gene: TRBV28; abundance: .
CDR3nt: TGTGCCAGCATGCTACAGGGTCTCCAAGAGACCCAGTACTTC; CDR3aa: CASMLQGLQETQYF; d_gene: .; j_gene: TRBJ2-5; v_gene: TRBV5-8; abundance: .
CDR3nt: TGCGCCAGCAGCACCACTAGCGGGAGAGTAGATACGCAGTATTTT; CDR3aa: CASSTTSGRVDTQYF; d_gene: TRBD2; j_gene: TRBJ2-3; v_gene: TRBV5-1; abundance: .
CDR3nt: TGTGCCAGCAGTTACTCACAGCCTAATAATGAAAAACTGTTTTTT; CDR3aa: CASSYSQPNNEKLFF; d_gene: .; j_gene: TRBJ1-4; v_gene: TRBV6-6; abundance: .
CDR3nt: TGTGCCAGTAGAAGCACGGGTAACTATGGCTACACCTTC; CDR3aa: CASRSTGNYGYTF; d_gene: .; j_gene: TRBJ1-2; v_gene: TRBV19; abundance: .
CDR3nt: TGTGCCAGCTCCTCCAGGACTGGGCGTGCAGATACGCAGTATTTT; CDR3aa: CASSSRTGRADTQYF; d_gene: .; j_gene: TRBJ2-3; v_gene: TRBV18; abundance: .
CDR3nt: TGTGCCAGTAGTCCAGGGCGCTCCTATAATTCACCCCTCCACTTT; CDR3aa: CASSPGRSYNSPLHF; d_gene: .; j_gene: TRBJ1-6; v_gene: TRBV19; abundance: .
CDR3nt: TGTGCCTGGAGTGTTGGTAGCCTGTTAGGCAATGAGCAGTTCTTC; CDR3aa: CAWSVGSLLGNEQFF; d_gene: .; j_gene: TRBJ2-1; v_gene: TRBV30; abundance: .
CDR3nt: TGTGCCAGCAGTTTATGGACAGGGGGCGCAGGGGGTGAAAAACTGTTTTTT; CDR3aa: CASSLWTGGAGGEKLFF; d_gene: TRBD1; j_gene: TRBJ1-4; v_gene: TRBV28; abundance: once
CDR3nt: TGTGCCAGTAGTAACAGCGGGGGCTACACTGAAGCTTTCTTT; CDR3aa: CASSNSGGYTEAFF; d_gene: .; j_gene: TRBJ1-1; v_gene: TRBV19; abundance: once
CDR3nt: TGTGCCAGCAGCCCGGACAGGGGTCAGCCCCAGCATTTT; CDR3aa: CASSPDRGQPQHF; d_gene: TRBD1; j_gene: TRBJ1-5; v_gene: TRBV5-4; abundance: .
CDR3nt: TGTGCCAGCAGCCAACAGTGGGACAGAGACCAGGGAGGGCAGTACTTC; CDR3aa: CASSQQWDRDQGGQYF; d_gene: .; j_gene: TRBJ2-7; v_gene: TRBV4-2; abundance: .
CDR3nt: TGCGCCAGCAGGAGCGGCCGGGAGCTGTTTTTT; CDR3aa: CASRSGRELFF; d_gene: .; j_gene: TRBJ2-2; v_gene: TRBV4-1; abundance: .
CDR3nt: TGTGCCAGCTCACCAGGGGCGGGGCCAGGGAACATTCAGTACTTC; CDR3aa: CASSPGAGPGNIQYF; d_gene: .; j_gene: TRBJ2-4; v_gene: TRBV18; abundance: .
CDR3nt: TGTGCCAGCAGCTTTTCAGGGACCGGGGAGCTGTTTTTT; CDR3aa: CASSFSGTGELFF; d_gene: .; j_gene: TRBJ2-2; v_gene: TRBV7-9; abundance: .
CDR3nt: TGCGCCAGCACCCCCGTTGTGCGTGACACCGGGGAGCTGTTTTTT; CDR3aa: CASTPVVRDTGELFF; d_gene: .; j_gene: TRBJ2-2; v_gene: TRBV23-1; abundance: .
CDR3nt: TGTGCCAGCCAAAGAGGGGGCAGAGTCGAGGAAAAACTGTTTTTT; CDR3aa: CASQRGGRVEEKLFF; d_gene: TRBD1; j_gene: TRBJ1-4; v_gene: TRBV6-6; abundance: .
CDR3nt: TGTGCCAGCAGCCCAGGACAGGGAAGGCCTAATCAGTATTTT; CDR3aa: CASSPGQGRPNQYF; d_gene: TRBD1; j_gene: TRBJ2-3; v_gene: TRBV5-6; abundance: .
CDR3nt: TGTGCCAGCAGCTTATGGAGCCGGAGCGGGAGGGCGAATGAGCAGTTCTTC; CDR3aa: CASSLWSRSGRANEQFF; d_gene: TRBD2; j_gene: TRBJ2-1; v_gene: TRBV7-6; abundance: .
CDR3nt: TGCGCCAGCAGCCAAGGACAGCGGGACTACGAGCAGTACTTC; CDR3aa: CASSQGQRDYEQYF; d_gene: TRBD2; j_gene: TRBJ2-7; v_gene: TRBV4-3; abundance: .